One and the same sample provided the 25 T cell receptor beta chains below, sequenced in a study of control samples from healthy donors and cancer patients. Here immunoSEQ multiplex PCR was the method, and the copy in TCRdb shows in-frame clones only, minus some. The table lists about 130,000 clones, 75% to 95% of them singletons, with approximately 2.7% in the top ten. Sequencing was carried out using blood. The receptor set was obtained from a man between 18 and 29 years old in good health.

The chain links TRBV13 to TRBJ2-2, with D perhaps TRBD2 (5 bases). CDR3 size: 19 residues. Germline CDR1 PRHDT, CDR2 FYEKMQ (reference sequence). V was shortened by 5 bases and J by 3 bases, with 25 bases between the two germline ends. CDR3 sequence reads: CASSRGPAGRGRDTGELFF. The DNA of the CDR3 is TGTGCCAGCAGCCGAGGCCCTGCAGGACGGGGAAGAGACACCGGGGAGCTGTTTTTT.

The genes are TRBV27 and TRBJ2-7; 7 nucleotides match TRBD2. Germline V CDR1 and CDR2: MNHEY, SMNVEV (reference sequence). The CDR3 runs 14 residues. V trimming: 4 bases; J trimming: 2 bases; junction bases outside the gene matches: 5. The CDR3 DNA reads as TGTGCCAGCAGTTCCCTAGCGGTCCCCTACGAGCAGTACTTC. This codes for CASSSLAVPYEQYF.

Written as DNA, the CDR3 is TGTGCCAGCAGCCTCCAATCGACAGGCTGGGGCACTGAAGCTTTCTTT. Its translation: CASSLQSTGWGTEAFF. V is TRBV5-6 and J is TRBJ1-1, with TRBD1 as a possible D gene (6 bases). Germline loops: CDR1 SGHDT, CDR2 YYEEEE. The CDR3 loop spans 16 amino acids. The V and J ends lost 4 bases and 4 bases respectively, with 20 bases between them.

V and J are TRBV7-9 and TRBJ1-2; D ambiguous. CDR3 length: 12 residues. V lost 1 base and J lost 4, with 4 bases in between. Germline V CDR1 and CDR2: SEHNR, FQNEAQ (reference sequence). CDR3 protein: CASSLVSYGYTF. The DNA of the CDR3 is TGTGCCAGCAGCTTAGTCTCCTATGGCTACACCTTC.

The V gene is TRBV5-1, the J gene TRBJ1-1; D is ambiguous. V was shortened by 0 bases and J by 3 bases, with 6 bases between the two germline ends. This CDR3 region has 13 residues. Germline V lookup: CDR1 SGHRS, CDR2 YFSETQ. CDR3 nucleotides: TGCGCCAGCAGCTTGGACGCGTACACTGAAGCTTTCTTT. It is translated as CASSLDAYTEAFF.

The chain employs TRBV10-2 and TRBJ1-3, with 7 bases aligning to TRBD1. With 7 bases clipped from V and 2 bases from J, the junction kept 11 bases outside the gene matches. The germline V gene has CDR1 WSHSY and CDR2 SAAADI. This CDR3 spans 16 amino acids. The CDR3 here is CASTPRGQGAGNTIYF. CDR3 sequence (DNA): TGCGCCAGCACCCCCCGTGGGCAGGGGGCTGGAAACACCATATATTTT.

This chain uses TRBV6-5 with TRBJ1-5; perhaps TRBD1 as D (5 bases). V was trimmed by 0 bases and J by 6 bases, leaving 15 bases between them. The germline V gene has CDR1 MNHEY and CDR2 SVGAGI. The CDR3 is 16 amino acids. The CDR3 reads CASSYSSEGISQPQHF. The CDR3 nucleotides are TGTGCCAGCAGTTACTCTTCGGAGGGGATCAGTCAGCCCCAGCATTTT.

The V call is TRBV3-1 (or the pseudogene TRBV3-2), the J call TRBJ1-5; D ambiguous. V was trimmed by 0 bases and J by 4 bases, leaving 10 bases between them. CDR1 and CDR2 from the germline V gene are LGHDT and YNNKEL (reference sequence). This CDR3 has 15 residues. CDR3 loop: CASSQDGTVNQPQHF. The CDR3 coding sequence is TGTGCCAGCAGCCAAGATGGAACAGTGAATCAGCCCCAGCATTTT.

J is TRBJ2-7 and V is TRBV19; D remains unclear. V lost 3 bases to trimming and J lost 1 base, with 10 bases between them. Germline lookup yields CDR1 LNHDA and CDR2 SQIVND (reference sequence). The CDR3 runs to 14 residues. The CDR3 reads CASSMGRFSYEQYF. The DNA for the CDR3 is TGTGCCAGTAGTATGGGCAGGTTTTCCTACGAGCAGTACTTC.

The chain is built from TRBV19 and TRBJ1-2; tentative D call: TRBD1 (5 bases). V gave up 5 bases and J gave up 4 bases, with 14 bases separating them. The CDR3 is 14 amino acids. Germline V lookup: CDR1 LNHDA, CDR2 SQIVND (reference sequence). The CDR3 nucleotides read TGTGCCAGTAGTTGGGACCGGACGTCCTATGGCTACACCTTC. This translates into CASSWDRTSYGYTF.

The genes are TRBV30 and TRBJ1-1; TRBD1 is a possible D gene (5 bases). Deletions cut 0 bases from V and 5 bases from J, with 13 bases between. The CDR3 has 14 amino acids. Germline CDR1 and CDR2: GTSNPN and SVGIG (reference sequence). The CDR3 coding sequence is TGTGCCTGGAGTGTACGAAGGGGCGCGACTGAAGCTTTCTTT. Translated: CAWSVRRGATEAFF.

V is TRBV6-2 or TRBV6-3 and J is TRBJ1-5, with D uncertain. This CDR3 comprises 12 residues. Germline CDR1 MNHEY, CDR2 SVGEGT. Deletions cut 2 bases from V and 2 bases from J, with 1 base between. The CDR3 protein is CASSYGNQPQHF. In DNA form, the CDR3 reads TGTGCCAGCAGTTACGGCAATCAGCCCCAGCATTTT.

The chain is built from TRBV2 and TRBJ2-5, with 13 bases lining up with TRBD2. J lost 4 bases, V lost 8 bases, and 10 bases had no gene match. The germline V gene has CDR1 SNHLY and CDR2 FYNNEI. The CDR3 length is 16 residues. The CDR3 loop is CASGRGTSGESETQYF. CDR3 nucleotide sequence: TGTGCCAGCGGACGAGGGACTAGCGGGGAGTCAGAGACCCAGTACTTC.

The gene calls are TRBV11-3 and TRBJ2-3; either TRBD1 or TRBD2 may fit D (5 bases each). The V gene lost 3 bases and the J gene lost 2 bases, with 12 bases spanning the gap. Germline-derived CDR1 and CDR2 are SGHNT and YENEEA. The CDR3 contains 15 residues. CDR3 bases: TGTGCCAGCAGCTTGTTCACGGGGCACACAGATACGCAGTATTTT. Translated, it gives CASSLFTGHTDTQYF.

CDR3 loop: CASSSGGPNEKLFF. The CDR3 DNA follows: TGTGCCAGCAGTTCAGGGGGCCCTAATGAAAAACTGTTTTTT. The V gene is TRBV28, the J gene TRBJ1-4; 8 bases agree with TRBD1. J lost 3 bases, V lost 4 bases, and 1 base had no gene match. Germline loops: CDR1 MDHEN, CDR2 SYDVKM. The CDR3 is made up of 14 amino acids.

J is TRBJ1-1 and V is TRBV10-3; D ambiguous. Trimming left V 7 bases short and J 0 bases short, with 9 bases between. The length of the CDR3 is 13 residues. Germline-derived CDR1 and CDR2 are ENHRY and SYGVKD. The CDR3 nucleotides are TGTGCCATCAAAGAGGAGTTGAACACTGAAGCTTTCTTT. Translating it yields CAIKEELNTEAFF.

The chain links TRBV5-1 to TRBJ2-2; TRBD2 matches at 9 bases. CDR3 length: 17 amino acids. V gave up 3 bases and J gave up 0 bases; unmatched junction bases: 6. Germline loops: CDR1 SGHRS, CDR2 YFSETQ. The CDR3 sequence: CASSSTLAGPNTGELFF. CDR3 bases: TGCGCCAGCAGCTCTACGCTAGCGGGGCCGAACACCGGGGAGCTGTTTTTT.

Only a few counts were recorded for this clone. The chain uses TRBV5-1 and TRBJ1-1; D is ambiguous. Trimming removed 0 bases from V and 1 base from J, with 13 bases in between. CDR1 is SGHRS and CDR2 is YFSETQ in the germline V gene. This CDR3 is 16 amino acids long. The CDR3 DNA is TGCGCCAGCAGCTTGGAGGCTTCAACAGCGAACACTGAAGCTTTCTTT. Translating it yields CASSLEASTANTEAFF.

The CDR3 reads CASSPGRSSYNEQFF. For the CDR3, the DNA is TGCGCCAGCAGCCCCGGCAGGAGCTCCTACAATGAGCAGTTCTTC. The rearrangement joins TRBV4-3 to TRBJ2-1; D remains ambiguous. Germline V lookup: CDR1 LGHNA, CDR2 YSLEER. CDR3 length equals 15 residues. The V end was cut by 4 bases, the J end by 0 bases, with 10 bases between.

The V gene is TRBV11-3, the J gene TRBJ2-5, with D uncertain. V lost 0 bases and J 1 base, leaving 9 bases between the germline ends. The CDR3 runs to 15 residues. In germline, CDR1 is SGHNT, CDR2 YENEEA. CDR3 loop: CASSLDHQSQETQYF. CDR3 DNA: TGTGCCAGCAGCTTAGATCACCAGAGCCAAGAGACCCAGTACTTC.

The rearrangement links TRBV7-9 to TRBJ1-1; 8 bases line up with TRBD1. The V and J ends lost 5 bases and 8 bases, in that order; junction bases with no gene match: 1. Per germline, CDR1 SEHNR and CDR2 FQNEAQ (reference sequence). The CDR3 has 11 amino acids. The CDR3 is CASSAGGEAFF. The CDR3 DNA reads TGTGCCAGCAGCGCAGGGGGCGAAGCTTTCTTT.

This sequence joins TRBV2 and TRBJ2-3; 12 bases are shared with TRBD2. CDR3 length equals 17 residues. The junction had 5 bases not matched to a gene; V was cut back by 4 bases and J by 0 bases. Germline CDR1 reads SNHLY; CDR2 reads FYNNEI. CDR3 region: CASSGPSGGASTDTQYF. The CDR3 DNA reads as TGTGCCAGCAGTGGCCCTAGCGGGGGGGCTAGCACAGATACGCAGTATTTT.

This clone was observed a single time. This rearrangement joins TRBV9 to TRBJ1-3; the D is unclear. This CDR3 has 14 amino acids. Per the germline V gene, CDR1 is SGDLS and CDR2 is YYNGEE. The germline V and J ends were trimmed by 0 bases and 0 bases, with 4 bases remaining between them. The CDR3 nucleotides read TGTGCCAGCAGCGTAGGGGTCTCTGGAAACACCATATATTTT. Protein product: CASSVGVSGNTIYF.

V and J are TRBV27 and TRBJ2-1; tentatively, D is TRBD1 or TRBD2 (7 bases each). Germline values: CDR1 MNHEY, CDR2 SMNVEV (reference sequence). The CDR3 is 14 residues long. V was trimmed by 4 bases and J by 7 bases, leaving 14 bases between them. The CDR3 spells CASSSARGGNEQFF. In nucleotides, the CDR3 is TGTGCCAGCAGTTCGGCCAGGGGGGGTAATGAGCAGTTCTTC.

V gene TRBV6-5 combines with J gene TRBJ2-7; D call uncertain. Germline CDR1 reads MNHEY; CDR2 reads SVGAGI. CDR3 length equals 16 residues. Trimming stripped 4 bases from V and 3 bases from J, with 19 bases between. CDR3 loop: CASSSSPSEVHYEQYV. DNA of the CDR3: TGTGCCAGCAGTTCATCTCCCTCTGAAGTCCACTACGAGCAGTACGTC.